Below are 7 T cell receptor beta chains sequenced from a single sample in a study of OX40 agonist ivuxolimab in advanced cancers. Clones were sequenced by immunoSEQ multiplex PCR, and TCRdb holds only the in-frame ones, with some missing. The data show over 55,000 clones, with around 87% seen just once and about a tenth held by the top ten. This sample comprised CD4+ or CD8+ T cells sorted from blood, obtained in a trial of the OX40 agonist ivuxolimab. The receptors were gathered from an adult with an advanced solid tumor such as melanoma, head and neck, liver or kidney cancer.

The V and J genes are TRBV7-9 and TRBJ2-2; D is ambiguous. The CDR3 runs to 15 residues. Germline V gene sequence: CDR1 SEHNR, CDR2 FQNEAQ (reference sequence). The ends were cut back, 4 bases at V and 0 bases at J, with 9 bases in the middle. CDR3 protein: CASSSAGANTGELFF. In nucleotides, the CDR3 is TGTGCCAGCAGCTCTGCTGGGGCGAACACCGGGGAGCTGTTTTTT.

V usage is TRBV5-1 and J usage is TRBJ1-1; D is uncertain. Trimming cost V 2 bases and J 2 bases, with 10 bases left between them. The V gene's germline CDR1 is SGHRS and CDR2 YFSETQ. CDR3 length: 14 residues. The CDR3 reads CASSFGDLNTEAFF. In DNA, the CDR3 is TGCGCCAGCAGCTTCGGAGACCTAAACACTGAAGCTTTCTTT.

This rearrangement joins TRBV6-5 to TRBJ2-7, with 7 bases lining up with TRBD1. The length of the CDR3 is 13 residues. The germline V gene has CDR1 MNHEY and CDR2 SVGAGI. Losses at the gene ends were 2 bases for V and 6 bases for J; bases not matched to a gene: 4. In nucleotides, the CDR3 is TGTGCCAGCAGTTACACCGACAGGGCCGAGCAGTACTTC. This gives the protein CASSYTDRAEQYF.

V usage is TRBV28 and J usage is TRBJ1-6; D not resolved. Germline V gives CDR1 MDHEN, CDR2 SYDVKM. With 1 base removed from V and 10 bases from J, the gap between germline ends came to 5 bases. The CDR3 extends over 12 amino acids. This CDR3 reads CASSLLRSPLHF. CDR3 bases: TGTGCCAGCAGTTTATTACGATCACCCCTCCACTTT. Variable domain in full (rest from reference TRBV28 and TRBJ1-6): DVKVTQSSRYLVKRTGEKVFLECVQDMDHENMFWYRQDPGLGLRLIYFSYDVKMKEKGDIPEGYSVSREKKERFSLILESASTNQTSMYLCASSLLRSPLHFGNGTRLTVT.

The V gene is TRBV5-1, the J gene TRBJ2-5; D possibly corresponds to TRBD1 (7 bases). The CDR3 has 14 amino acids. Germline V lookup: CDR1 SGHRS, CDR2 YFSETQ. Deletions cut 4 bases from V and 2 bases from J, with 12 bases between. For the CDR3, the DNA is TGCGCCAGCAGCGCGACAGGGACTCAAGAGACCCAGTACTTC. Its protein product is CASSATGTQETQYF.

The rearrangement links TRBV7-2 to TRBJ2-3; D is uncertain. The CDR3 loop spans 13 amino acids. V was pared by 1 base and J by 6 bases, with 8 bases between. Germline V gene lookup returns CDR1 SGHTA and CDR2 FQGNSA. The CDR3 spells CASSLGRQDTQYF. CDR3 DNA sequence: TGTGCCAGCAGCTTAGGCCGTCAGGATACGCAGTATTTT.

J is TRBJ2-3 and V is TRBV2; 7 nucleotides align to TRBD1. Germline loops: CDR1 SNHLY, CDR2 FYNNEI. The CDR3 is made up of 13 amino acids. The V segment lost 8 bases and the J segment 3 bases; nucleotides outside the gene matches: 5. DNA for the CDR3: TGTGCCAGCGACAGGGCTAAGACAGATACGCAGTATTTT. Translating it yields CASDRAKTDTQYF.